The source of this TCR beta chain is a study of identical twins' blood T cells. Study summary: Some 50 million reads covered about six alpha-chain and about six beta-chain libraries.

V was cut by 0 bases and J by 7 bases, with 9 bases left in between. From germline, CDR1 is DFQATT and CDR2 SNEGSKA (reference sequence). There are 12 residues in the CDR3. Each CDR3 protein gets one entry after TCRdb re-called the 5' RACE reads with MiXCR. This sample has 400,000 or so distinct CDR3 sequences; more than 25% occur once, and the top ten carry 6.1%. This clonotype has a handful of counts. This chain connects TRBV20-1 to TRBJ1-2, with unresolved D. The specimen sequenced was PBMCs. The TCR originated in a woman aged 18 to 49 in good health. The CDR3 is CSARDWGTGYTF. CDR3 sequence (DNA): TGCAGTGCTAGAGATTGGGGTACTGGCTACACCTTC.